The 32 T cell receptor beta chains reported below all come from one sample, sequenced in a study of blood T cell repertoires in COVID-19. The repertoire was sequenced with immunoSEQ multiplex PCR; TCRdb's copy has only in-frame clones and lacks some. The sample consists of some 200,000 clones, roughly 94% of them appearing once. The specimen was peripheral blood. These receptor sequences come from a man under 40 with COVID-19, enrolled during active disease.

J is TRBJ2-5 and V is TRBV7-2; a possible D gene is TRBD2 (6 bases). Looked up from germline, CDR1 is SGHTA and CDR2 is FQGNSA. V lost 3 bases and J lost 5, with 16 bases in between. CDR3 length equals 15 residues. The CDR3 is CASSFAGTRSETQYF. DNA of the CDR3: TGTGCCAGCAGCTTCGCCGGGACTCGTTCCGAGACCCAGTACTTC.

The chain uses TRBV24-1 and TRBJ1-2, with 9 nucleotides matching TRBD1. The CDR3 loop spans 17 amino acids. Germline assignment: CDR1 KGHDR and CDR2 SFDVKD. Trimming removed 8 bases from V and 4 bases from J; junction bases left unmatched: 16. The CDR3: CATTTPPGQGKFYGYTF. The CDR3 nucleotides read TGTGCCACCACCACTCCTCCAGGACAGGGGAAGTTCTATGGCTACACCTTC.

This chain links TRBV4-1 with TRBJ2-5, with 8 bases matching TRBD2. The V and J ends lost 5 bases and 2 bases, in that order; junction bases with no gene match: 4. The V gene's germline CDR1 is MGHRA and CDR2 YSYEKL. The CDR3 extends over 14 amino acids. The CDR3 spells CASSARGAQETQYF. CDR3 bases: TGCGCCAGCAGCGCGCGGGGGGCTCAAGAGACCCAGTACTTC.

The chain links TRBV11-3 to TRBJ1-1, with TRBD1 matching 9 bases. From germline, CDR1 is SGHNT and CDR2 YENEEA. The CDR3 length is 16 residues. J was trimmed by 2 bases and V by 1 base; bases with no gene match: 5. The CDR3 region is CASSLAGGQGNTEAFF. The CDR3 DNA is TGTGCCAGCAGCTTAGCGGGGGGACAGGGAAACACTGAAGCTTTCTTT. The complete variable domain, with remaining parts taken from reference TRBV11-3 and TRBJ1-1, reads EAGVVQSPRYKIIEKKQPVAFWCNPISGHNTLYWYLQNLGQGPELLIRYENEEAVDDSQLPKDRFSAERLKGVDSTLKIQPAELGDSAVYLCASSLAGGQGNTEAFFGQGTRLTVV.

This chain joins TRBV6-5 and TRBJ1-1; 10 bases match TRBD1. Germline CDR1 and CDR2: MNHEY and SVGAGI. The CDR3 is 13 residues long. V dropped 6 bases and J dropped 9; count of bases not matched to a gene: 7. The DNA of the CDR3 is TGTGCCAGCAGACCTAGGACAGGGGGTAAAGCTTTCTTT. Translating gives CASRPRTGGKAFF.

This chain connects TRBV3-1 (or the pseudogene TRBV3-2) to TRBJ1-2; 7 nucleotides line up with TRBD1. Trimming took 4 bases from V and 4 from J; bases not matched to a gene: 3. Looked up from germline, CDR1 is LGHDT and CDR2 is YNNKEL (reference sequence). There are 13 residues in the CDR3. The CDR3: CASSPGQPYGYTF. CDR3 nucleotides: TGTGCCAGCAGCCCGGGACAGCCCTATGGCTACACCTTC.

The rearrangement joins TRBV5-1 to TRBJ2-5; TRBD2 is a possible D gene (7 bases). CDR3 length: 14 residues. CDR1 is SGHRS and CDR2 is YFSETQ in the germline V gene. V lost 8 bases and J lost 2, with 16 bases in between. The CDR3 spells CASQWRGPQETQYF. The CDR3, as DNA: TGCGCCAGTCAATGGCGGGGGCCGCAAGAGACCCAGTACTTC.

CDR3 residues: CASSQGGGQLYNSPLHF. The CDR3 DNA reads TGTGCCAGCAGCCAAGGAGGGGGCCAGCTCTATAATTCACCCCTCCACTTT. This chain uses TRBV5-4 with TRBJ1-6; TRBD1 matches at 7 bases. With 4 bases clipped from V and 3 bases from J, the junction kept 10 bases outside the gene matches. The CDR3 has 17 residues. Germline V gene sequence: CDR1 SGHNT, CDR2 YYREEE (reference sequence). Using reference TRBV5-4 and TRBJ1-6 for the parts outside the CDR3, the full variable domain is ETGVTQSPTHLIKTRGQQVTLRCSSQSGHNTVSWYQQALGQGPQFIFQYYREEENGRGNFPPRFSGLQFPNYSSELNVNALELDDSALYLCASSQGGGQLYNSPLHFGNGTRLTVT.

This chain links TRBV7-9 with TRBJ1-6; the D is unclear. The V end was cut by 5 bases, the J end by 5 bases, with 16 bases between. The CDR3 is 16 residues long. Germline CDR1 and CDR2: SEHNR and FQNEAQ (reference sequence). CDR3 amino acids: CASSPLTETDNSPLHF. CDR3 DNA: TGTGCCAGCAGCCCTCTGACGGAGACCGATAATTCACCCCTCCACTTT.

The rearrangement links TRBV28 to TRBJ1-1; 8 bases fit TRBD1. The CDR3 is 15 residues long. CDR1 and CDR2 from the germline V gene are MDHEN and SYDVKM. After removal of 6 bases from V and 4 bases from J, the junction contained 10 bases not matched to a gene. CDR3 residues: CASSLTGVLGTEAFF. The DNA for the CDR3 is TGTGCCAGCAGCCTGACAGGGGTTTTAGGCACTGAAGCTTTCTTT.

Notes on this clone: Other DNA sequences in the same sample also yield this CDR3. The V gene is TRBV19, the J gene TRBJ1-5, with 10 bases that match TRBD1. The CDR3 runs 16 residues. Unmatched junction bases numbered 6, after V lost 6 bases and J lost 1 base. Germline CDR1 is LNHDA and CDR2 is SQIVND (reference sequence). CDR3 amino acids: CASSLTGGLSNQPQHF. The CDR3 DNA reads TGTGCCAGTAGCCTGACAGGGGGCTTAAGCAATCAGCCCCAGCATTTT. Together with reference TRBV19 and TRBJ1-5, the CDR3 gives the full variable domain: DGGITQSPKYLFRKEGQNVTLSCEQNLNHDAMYWYRQDPGQGLRLIYYSQIVNDFQKGDIAEGYSVSREKKESFPLTVTSAQKNPTAFYLCASSLTGGLSNQPQHFGDGTRLSIL.

This sequence joins TRBV11-2 and TRBJ2-2, with 10 positions matching TRBD2. Trimming removed 3 bases from V and 0 bases from J; junction bases left unmatched: 7. The CDR3 spans 18 residues. Germline loops: CDR1 SGHAT, CDR2 FQNNGV. CDR3 sequence (DNA): TGTGCCAGCAGCTTCCGTCTAGCGGGGGCCGCGAACACCGGGGAGCTGTTTTTT. The encoded protein is CASSFRLAGAANTGELFF.

The chain combines TRBV15 with TRBJ1-4; 10 bases line up with TRBD1. The CDR3 runs to 15 residues. Germline loops: CDR1 LNHNV, CDR2 YYDKDF (reference sequence). V shed 0 bases, J shed 13 bases, and the junction held 8 bases outside the gene matches. CDR3 sequence: CATSRDRDRGRRLFF. CDR3 in DNA: TGTGCCACCAGCAGAGATCGAGACAGGGGGCGCAGACTGTTTTTT.

The chain uses TRBV10-3 and TRBJ1-2; possible D gene TRBD1, 6 bases. Germline CDR1 reads ENHRY; CDR2 reads SYGVKD. V shed 6 bases and J shed 0 bases, with 14 bases lying between them. The CDR3 consists of 15 residues. The CDR3 sequence is CAIRNRDTSNYGYTF. The CDR3 DNA follows: TGTGCCATCAGGAACCGGGACACCTCTAACTATGGCTACACCTTC.

This chain connects TRBV5-4 to TRBJ1-2; possibly TRBD1 for D (6 bases). V shed 0 bases and J shed 2 bases, with 11 bases lying between them. This CDR3 is 15 amino acids long. CDR1 is SGHNT and CDR2 is YYREEE in the germline V gene (reference sequence). The CDR3 loop is CASSLDGGANYGYTF. CDR3 DNA: TGTGCCAGCAGCTTGGATGGGGGGGCGAACTATGGCTACACCTTC.

The chain combines TRBV5-6 with TRBJ1-1, with D unclear. With 0 bases removed from V and 4 bases from J, the gap between germline ends came to 7 bases. Germline loops: CDR1 SGHDT, CDR2 YYEEEE. The CDR3 extends over 13 amino acids. Written as DNA, the CDR3 is TGTGCCAGCAGCTTGGCCCCTAGCACTGAAGCTTTCTTT. It specifies CASSLAPSTEAFF.

This sequence joins TRBV5-1 and TRBJ2-2; D not certain. The V gene lost 2 bases and the J gene lost 6 bases, with 11 bases spanning the gap. The CDR3 runs 14 residues. Germline lookup yields CDR1 SGHRS and CDR2 YFSETQ. CDR3 nucleotides: TGCGCCAGCAGCTTCGGTATTTGGTCCGGGGAGCTGTTTTTT. Translating gives CASSFGIWSGELFF.

This chain links TRBV9 with TRBJ2-7; 8 bases map to TRBD2. Losses at the gene ends were 4 bases for V and 6 bases for J; bases not matched to a gene: 15. Looked up from germline, CDR1 is SGDLS and CDR2 is YYNGEE. The CDR3 is 16 amino acids. The CDR3 protein is CASSSRAGAPFGEQYF. The CDR3 DNA reads as TGTGCCAGCAGCTCCCGAGCGGGGGCCCCTTTTGGCGAGCAGTACTTC.

The chain couples TRBV10-3 to TRBJ2-1, with a tentative D call TRBD1 (8 bases). Germline CDR1 ENHRY, CDR2 SYGVKD. V lost 6 bases, J lost 9 bases, and 18 bases lay in between. The length of the CDR3 is 14 residues. This CDR3 is CAIRLTGEGAEQFF. The CDR3 DNA reads TGTGCCATCAGGTTGACAGGGGAGGGGGCTGAGCAGTTCTTC.

This chain connects TRBV10-1 to TRBJ1-2; D possibly corresponds to TRBD1 (5 bases). Germline-derived CDR1 and CDR2 are WNHNN and SYGVQD (reference sequence). Deletions cut 3 bases from V and 3 bases from J, with 14 bases between. This CDR3 region has 15 residues. The CDR3 sequence: CASSDQIQDYYGYTF. The CDR3, as DNA: TGCGCCAGCAGTGACCAAATACAGGATTACTATGGCTACACCTTC.

V usage is TRBV4-2 and J usage is TRBJ2-3; D possibly corresponds to TRBD2 (5 bases). This CDR3 comprises 12 residues. Germline V gene lookup returns CDR1 LGHNA and CDR2 YNFKEQ. Trimming took 1 base from V and 6 from J, leaving 5 bases between them. CDR3 coding DNA: TGTGCCAGCAGCCAAGGGGAGGATACGCAGTATTTT. This codes for CASSQGEDTQYF.

The V and J genes are TRBV6-5 and TRBJ2-5, with 7 bases lining up with TRBD1. Germline values: CDR1 MNHEY, CDR2 SVGAGI. The V segment lost 5 bases and the J segment 1 base; nucleotides outside the gene matches: 4. The length of the CDR3 is 14 residues. CDR3 in DNA: TGTGCCAGCAGTCGGGACAGATTCCAAGAGACCCAGTACTTC. It specifies CASSRDRFQETQYF.

The chain is built from TRBV3-1 (or the pseudogene TRBV3-2) and TRBJ2-6; 8 positions match TRBD2. V lost 5 bases to trimming and J lost 0 bases; unmatched junction nucleotides: 9. Germline V gene data show CDR1 as LGHDT and CDR2 as YNNKEL (reference sequence). CDR3 length equals 18 residues. CDR3 region: CASSSTSGYDSGANVLTF. The CDR3 DNA sequence: TGTGCCAGCAGCTCCACTAGCGGTTATGACTCTGGGGCCAACGTCCTGACTTTC.

This chain connects TRBV5-5 to TRBJ2-4; D may be TRBD2 (5 bases). Germline values: CDR1 SGHKS, CDR2 YYEKEE (reference sequence). Trimming took 2 bases from V and 6 from J, leaving 12 bases between them. The CDR3 loop spans 14 amino acids. The CDR3 is CASSLRGEGNIQYF. CDR3 coding DNA: TGTGCCAGCAGCTTACGCGGTGAGGGAAACATTCAGTACTTC.

The chain carries TRBV5-5 and TRBJ1-2, with TRBD1 identical over 7 bases. The V and J ends lost 3 bases and 8 bases, in that order; junction bases with no gene match: 4. Germline CDR1 and CDR2: SGHKS and YYEKEE (reference sequence). This CDR3 is 12 amino acids long. CDR3 bases: TGTGCCAGCAGCTACGACAGGGTAGGCTACACCTTC. This encodes CASSYDRVGYTF. Full variable domain (outside the CDR3, taken from reference TRBV5-5 and TRBJ1-2): DAGVTQSPTHLIKTRGQQVTLRCSPISGHKSVSWYQQVLGQGPQFIFQYYEKEERGRGNFPDRFSARQFPNYSSELNVNALLLGDSALYLCASSYDRVGYTFGSGTRLTVV.

The chain recombines TRBV29-1 with TRBJ1-2; 9 positions match TRBD1. V was clipped by 7 bases and J by 5 bases; unmatched bases: 5. CDR3 length: 12 amino acids. The germline V gene encodes CDR1 SQVTM and CDR2 ANQGSEA. CDR3 in amino acids: CSGKQGAYGYTF. DNA of the CDR3: TGCAGCGGGAAACAGGGGGCGTATGGCTACACCTTC.

This chain uses TRBV18 with TRBJ2-3; 10 nucleotides agree with TRBD2. Germline CDR1 is KGHSH and CDR2 is LQKENI. Trimming took 2 bases from V and 0 from J; bases not matched to a gene: 5. The CDR3 runs to 17 residues. The CDR3 sequence is CASSPDTSGTSTDTQYF. In nucleotides, the CDR3 is TGTGCCAGCTCACCAGATACTAGCGGGACTAGCACAGATACGCAGTATTTT. Using reference TRBV18 and TRBJ2-3 for the parts outside the CDR3, the full variable domain is NAGVMQNPRHLVRRRGQEARLRCSPMKGHSHVYWYRQLPEEGLKFMVYLQKENIIDESGMPKERFSAEFPKEGPSILRIQQVVRGDSAAYFCASSPDTSGTSTDTQYFGPGTRLTVL.

The chain uses TRBV5-1 and TRBJ1-2, with D possibly matching TRBD1 (5 bases). The length of the CDR3 is 13 residues. V dropped 1 base and J dropped 4 bases, with 8 bases sitting between them. CDR1 and CDR2 (germline): SGHRS, YFSETQ. In DNA, the CDR3 is TGCGCCAGCAGCTTGTCGGGGGTCTATGGCTACACCTTC. Protein: CASSLSGVYGYTF.

The CDR3 sequence is CARDSRASKTDTQYF. The DNA of the CDR3 is TGTGCCAGAGACTCCCGGGCTAGCAAGACAGATACGCAGTATTTT. This chain uses TRBV7-3 with TRBJ2-3, with TRBD2 as a possible D gene (5 bases). V lost 9 bases, J lost 3 bases, and 19 bases lay in between. CDR1 and CDR2 from the germline V gene are SGHTA and FQGTGA. This CDR3 is 15 amino acids long. Drawing the rest from reference TRBV7-3 and TRBJ2-3, the complete variable domain is GAGVSQTPSNKVTEKGKYVELRCDPISGHTALYWYRQSLGQGPEFLIYFQGTGAADDSGLPNDRFFAVRPEGSVSTLKIQRTERGDSAVYLCARDSRASKTDTQYFGPGTRLTVL.

This chain joins TRBV2 and TRBJ1-1; TRBD1 matches at 10 bases. The CDR3 has 14 amino acids. After removal of 6 bases from V and 6 bases from J, the junction contained 7 bases not matched to a gene. From germline, CDR1 is SNHLY and CDR2 FYNNEI. This CDR3 reads CASSLTGGGSEAFF. The CDR3 DNA reads as TGTGCCAGCAGCCTGACAGGGGGCGGGTCTGAAGCTTTCTTT.

The chain links TRBV9 to TRBJ2-5; TRBD1 aligns across 10 bases. V dropped 3 bases and J dropped 4; count of bases not matched to a gene: 6. This CDR3 is built from 15 residues. The germline gives CDR1 SGDLS, CDR2 YYNGEE. The CDR3 spells CASSALDRGLETQYF. CDR3 coding DNA: TGTGCCAGCAGCGCCCTTGACAGGGGGCTAGAGACCCAGTACTTC.

The rearrangement links TRBV9 to TRBJ1-2; tentatively, D is TRBD1 (6 bases). Germline lookup yields CDR1 SGDLS and CDR2 YYNGEE. Trimming removed 0 bases from V and 4 bases from J, with 10 bases in between. The CDR3 loop spans 14 amino acids. CDR3 in amino acids: CASSVATGPYGYTF. The CDR3 DNA follows: TGTGCCAGCAGCGTAGCTACAGGGCCCTATGGCTACACCTTC. The whole variable domain, remainder taken from reference TRBV9 and TRBJ1-2, is DSGVTQTPKHLITATGQRVTLRCSPRSGDLSVYWYQQSLDQGLQFLIQYYNGEERAKGNILERFSAQQFPDLHSELNLSSLELGDSALYFCASSVATGPYGYTFGSGTRLTVV.